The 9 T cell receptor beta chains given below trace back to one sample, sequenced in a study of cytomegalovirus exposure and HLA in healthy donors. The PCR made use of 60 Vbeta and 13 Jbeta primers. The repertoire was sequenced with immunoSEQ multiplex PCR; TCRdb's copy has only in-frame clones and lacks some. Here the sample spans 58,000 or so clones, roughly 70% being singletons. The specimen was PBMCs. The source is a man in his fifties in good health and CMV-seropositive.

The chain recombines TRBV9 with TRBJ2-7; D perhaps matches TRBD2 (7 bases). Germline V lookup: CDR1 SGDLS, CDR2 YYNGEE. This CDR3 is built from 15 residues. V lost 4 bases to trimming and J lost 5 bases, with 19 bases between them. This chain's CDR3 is CASSPRGARGDEQYF. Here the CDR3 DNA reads TGTGCCAGCAGCCCACGGGGGGCCCGGGGGGACGAGCAGTACTTC. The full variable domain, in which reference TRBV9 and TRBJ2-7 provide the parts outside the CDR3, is DSGVTQTPKHLITATGQRVTLRCSPRSGDLSVYWYQQSLDQGLQFLIQYYNGEERAKGNILERFSAQQFPDLHSELNLSSLELGDSALYFCASSPRGARGDEQYFGPGTRLTVT.

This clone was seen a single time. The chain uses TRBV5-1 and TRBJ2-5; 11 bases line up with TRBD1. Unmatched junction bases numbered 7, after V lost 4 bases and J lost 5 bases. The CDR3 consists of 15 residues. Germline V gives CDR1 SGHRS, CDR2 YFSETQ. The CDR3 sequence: CASSLRTGGRETQYF. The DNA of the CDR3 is TGCGCCAGCAGCCTGCGGACAGGGGGCAGGGAGACCCAGTACTTC.

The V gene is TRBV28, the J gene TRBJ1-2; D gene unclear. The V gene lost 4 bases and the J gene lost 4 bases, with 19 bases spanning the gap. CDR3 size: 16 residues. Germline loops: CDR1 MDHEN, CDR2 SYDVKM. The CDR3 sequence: CASSSPWGAHPYGYTF. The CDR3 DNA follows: TGTGCCAGCAGTTCACCATGGGGAGCCCATCCCTATGGCTACACCTTC.

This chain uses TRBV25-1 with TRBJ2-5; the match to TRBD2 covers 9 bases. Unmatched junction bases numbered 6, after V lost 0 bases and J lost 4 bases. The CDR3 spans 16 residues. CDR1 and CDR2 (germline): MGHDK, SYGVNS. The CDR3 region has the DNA TGTGCCAGCAGTGAATATAAGACTAGCGGCGTAGAGACCCAGTACTTC. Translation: CASSEYKTSGVETQYF. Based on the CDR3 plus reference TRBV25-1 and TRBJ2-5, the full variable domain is EADIYQTPRYLVIGTGKKITLECSQTMGHDKMYWYQQDPGMELHLIHYSYGVNSTEKGDLSSESTVSRIRTEHFPLTLESARPSHTSQYLCASSEYKTSGVETQYFGPGTRLLVL.

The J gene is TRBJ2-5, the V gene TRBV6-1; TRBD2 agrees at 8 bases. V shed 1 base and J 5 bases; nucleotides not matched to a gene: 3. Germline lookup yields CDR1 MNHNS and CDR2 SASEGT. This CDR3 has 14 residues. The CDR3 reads CASSEGPGGETQYF. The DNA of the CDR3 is TGTGCCAGCAGTGAAGGGCCGGGAGGGGAGACCCAGTACTTC.

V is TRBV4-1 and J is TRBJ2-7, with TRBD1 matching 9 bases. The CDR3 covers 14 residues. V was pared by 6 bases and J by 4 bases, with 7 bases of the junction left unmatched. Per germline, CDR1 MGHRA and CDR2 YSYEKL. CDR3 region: CASSTPGQGYEQYF. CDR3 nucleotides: TGCGCCAGCAGTACCCCGGGACAGGGATACGAGCAGTACTTC.

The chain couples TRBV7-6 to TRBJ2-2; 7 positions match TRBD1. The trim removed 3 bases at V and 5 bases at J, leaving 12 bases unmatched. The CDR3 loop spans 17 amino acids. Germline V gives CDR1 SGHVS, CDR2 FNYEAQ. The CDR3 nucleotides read TGTGCCAGCAGCTTGGCTACTTCAGGGGGATCAACCGGGGAGCTGTTTTTT. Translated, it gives CASSLATSGGSTGELFF. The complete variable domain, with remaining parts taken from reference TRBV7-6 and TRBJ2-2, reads GAGVSQSPRYKVTKRGQDVALRCDPISGHVSLYWYRQALGQGPEFLTYFNYEAQQDKSGLPNDRFSAERPEGSISTLTIQRTEQRDSAMYRCASSLATSGGSTGELFFGEGSRLTVL.

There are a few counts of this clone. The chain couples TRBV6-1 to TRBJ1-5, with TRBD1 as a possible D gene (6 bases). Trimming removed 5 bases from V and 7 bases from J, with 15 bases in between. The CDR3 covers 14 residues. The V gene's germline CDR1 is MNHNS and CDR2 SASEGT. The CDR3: CASSRQDVAQPQHF. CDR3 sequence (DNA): TGTGCCAGCAGTCGACAGGATGTTGCGCAGCCCCAGCATTTT.

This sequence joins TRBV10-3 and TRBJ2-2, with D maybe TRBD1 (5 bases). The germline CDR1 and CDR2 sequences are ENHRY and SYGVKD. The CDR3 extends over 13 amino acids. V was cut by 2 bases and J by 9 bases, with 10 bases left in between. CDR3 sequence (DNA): TGTGCCATCAGTGAGGAAGGGGCCTGGGAGCTGTTTTTT. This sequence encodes CAISEEGAWELFF.